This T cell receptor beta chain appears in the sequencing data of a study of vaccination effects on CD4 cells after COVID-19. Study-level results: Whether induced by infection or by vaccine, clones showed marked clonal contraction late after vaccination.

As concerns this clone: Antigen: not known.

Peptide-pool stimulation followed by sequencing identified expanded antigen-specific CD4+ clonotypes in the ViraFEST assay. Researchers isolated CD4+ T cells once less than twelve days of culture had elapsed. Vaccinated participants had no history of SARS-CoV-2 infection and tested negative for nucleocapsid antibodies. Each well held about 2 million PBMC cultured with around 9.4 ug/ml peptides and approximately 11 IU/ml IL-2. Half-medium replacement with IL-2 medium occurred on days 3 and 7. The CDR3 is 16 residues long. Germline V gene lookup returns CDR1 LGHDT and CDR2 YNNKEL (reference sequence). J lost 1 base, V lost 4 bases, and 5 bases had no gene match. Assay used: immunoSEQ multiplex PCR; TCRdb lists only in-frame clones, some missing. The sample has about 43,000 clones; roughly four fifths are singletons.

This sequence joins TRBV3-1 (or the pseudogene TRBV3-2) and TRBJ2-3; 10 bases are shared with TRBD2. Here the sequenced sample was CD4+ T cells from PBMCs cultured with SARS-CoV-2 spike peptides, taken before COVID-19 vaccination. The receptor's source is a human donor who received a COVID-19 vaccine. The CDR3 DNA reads TGTGCCAGCAGCCGAAACCTAGCGGGGGGCACAGATACGCAGTATTTT. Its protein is CASSRNLAGGTDTQYF.